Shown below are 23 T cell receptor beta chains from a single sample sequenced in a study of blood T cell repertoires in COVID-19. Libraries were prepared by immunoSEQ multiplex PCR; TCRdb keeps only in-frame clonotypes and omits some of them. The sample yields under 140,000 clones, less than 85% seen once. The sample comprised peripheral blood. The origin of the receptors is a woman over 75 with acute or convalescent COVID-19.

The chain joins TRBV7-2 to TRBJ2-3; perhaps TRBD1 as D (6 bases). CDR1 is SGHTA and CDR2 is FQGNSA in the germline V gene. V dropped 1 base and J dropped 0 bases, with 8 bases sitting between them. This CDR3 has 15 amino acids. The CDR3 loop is CASSLGGTSTDTQYF. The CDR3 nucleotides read TGTGCCAGCAGCTTAGGGGGGACAAGCACAGATACGCAGTATTTT.

The CDR3 DNA reads TGTGCCAGCTCACCCGGGACAGGGTGGGAGACCCAGTACTTC. Protein sequence: CASSPGTGWETQYF. This chain uses TRBV18 with TRBJ2-5; 9 bases line up with TRBD1. The CDR3 is made up of 14 amino acids. The germline V gene encodes CDR1 KGHSH and CDR2 LQKENI. Trimming cost V 3 bases and J 5 bases; bases outside gene matches: 4.

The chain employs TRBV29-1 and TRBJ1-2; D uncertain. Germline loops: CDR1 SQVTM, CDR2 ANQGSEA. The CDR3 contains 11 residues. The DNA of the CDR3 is TGCACCTATACCCCTAACTATGGCTACACCTTC. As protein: CTYTPNYGYTF.

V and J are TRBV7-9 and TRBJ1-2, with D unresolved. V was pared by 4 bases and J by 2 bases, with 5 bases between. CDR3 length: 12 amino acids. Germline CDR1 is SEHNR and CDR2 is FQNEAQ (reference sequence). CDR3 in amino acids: CASSSLNYGYTF. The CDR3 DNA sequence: TGTGCCAGCAGCTCCCTCAACTATGGCTACACCTTC. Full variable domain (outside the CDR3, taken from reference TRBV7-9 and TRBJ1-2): DTGVSQNPRHKITKRGQNVTFRCDPISEHNRLYWYRQTLGQGPEFLTYFQNEAQLEKSRLLSDRFSAERPKGSFSTLEIQRTEQGDSAMYLCASSSLNYGYTFGSGTRLTVV.

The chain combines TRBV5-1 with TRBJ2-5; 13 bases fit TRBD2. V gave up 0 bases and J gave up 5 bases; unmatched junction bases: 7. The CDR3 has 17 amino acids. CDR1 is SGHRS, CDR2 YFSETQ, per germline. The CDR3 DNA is TGCGCCAGCAGCTTGGGACTAGCGGGAGGAGCGGGGGAGACCCAGTACTTC. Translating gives CASSLGLAGGAGETQYF.

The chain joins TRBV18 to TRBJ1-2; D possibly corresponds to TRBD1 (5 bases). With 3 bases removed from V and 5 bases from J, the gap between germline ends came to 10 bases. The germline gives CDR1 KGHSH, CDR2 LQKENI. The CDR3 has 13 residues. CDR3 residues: CASSPGQAYGYTF. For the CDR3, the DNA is TGTGCCAGCTCACCCGGACAAGCATATGGCTACACCTTC.

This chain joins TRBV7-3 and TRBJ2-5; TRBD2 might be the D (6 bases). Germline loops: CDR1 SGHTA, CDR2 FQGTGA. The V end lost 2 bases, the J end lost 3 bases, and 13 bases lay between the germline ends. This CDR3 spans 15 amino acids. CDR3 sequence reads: CASSLSGTPKETQYF. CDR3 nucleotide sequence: TGTGCCAGCAGCTTATCTGGGACTCCAAAAGAGACCCAGTACTTC.

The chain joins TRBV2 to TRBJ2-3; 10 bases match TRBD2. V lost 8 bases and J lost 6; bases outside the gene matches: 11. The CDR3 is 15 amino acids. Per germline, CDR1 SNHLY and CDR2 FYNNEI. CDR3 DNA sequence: TGTGCCAGCGCAGCCGGGACTAGCGACAGGGATACGCAGTATTTT. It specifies CASAAGTSDRDTQYF.

The CDR3 here is CAWSVGGASGNTIYF. The CDR3 DNA reads as TGTGCCTGGAGTGTTGGCGGGGCCTCTGGAAACACCATATATTTT. The chain links TRBV30 to TRBJ1-3, with D possibly matching TRBD1 (5 bases). CDR1 and CDR2 (germline): GTSNPN, SVGIG (reference sequence). V was trimmed by 0 bases and J by 0 bases, leaving 9 bases between them. The CDR3 covers 15 residues.

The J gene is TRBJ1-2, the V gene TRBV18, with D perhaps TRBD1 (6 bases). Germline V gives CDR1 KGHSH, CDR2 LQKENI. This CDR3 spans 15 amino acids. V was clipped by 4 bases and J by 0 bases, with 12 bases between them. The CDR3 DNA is TGTGCCAGCTCACGAGGGACATTAGCTAACTATGGCTACACCTTC. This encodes CASSRGTLANYGYTF.

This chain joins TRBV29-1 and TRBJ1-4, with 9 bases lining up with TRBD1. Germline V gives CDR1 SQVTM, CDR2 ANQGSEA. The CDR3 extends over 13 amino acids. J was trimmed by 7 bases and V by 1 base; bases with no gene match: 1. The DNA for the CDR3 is TGCAGCGTTGAAGGGACAGGGGCTGAAAAACTGTTTTTT. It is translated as CSVEGTGAEKLFF. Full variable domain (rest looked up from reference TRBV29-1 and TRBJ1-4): SAVISQKPSRDICQRGTSLTIQCQVDSQVTMMFWYRQQPGQSLTLIATANQGSEATYESGFVIDKFPISRPNLTFSTLTVSNMSPEDSSIYLCSVEGTGAEKLFFGSGTQLSVL.

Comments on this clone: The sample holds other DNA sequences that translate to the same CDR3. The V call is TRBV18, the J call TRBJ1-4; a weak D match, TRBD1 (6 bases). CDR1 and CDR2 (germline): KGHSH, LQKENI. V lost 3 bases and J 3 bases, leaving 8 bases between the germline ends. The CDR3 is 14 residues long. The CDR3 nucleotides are TGTGCCAGCTCACCCAGGGGTGCTAATGAAAAACTGTTTTTT. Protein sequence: CASSPRGANEKLFF.

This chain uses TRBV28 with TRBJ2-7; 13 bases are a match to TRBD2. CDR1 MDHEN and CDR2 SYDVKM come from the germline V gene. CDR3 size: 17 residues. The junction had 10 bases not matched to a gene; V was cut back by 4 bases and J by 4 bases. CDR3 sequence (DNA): TGTGCCAGCAGTTCGCCTCTGGGACTAGCGGGATTGTACGAGCAGTACTTC. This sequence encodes CASSSPLGLAGLYEQYF.

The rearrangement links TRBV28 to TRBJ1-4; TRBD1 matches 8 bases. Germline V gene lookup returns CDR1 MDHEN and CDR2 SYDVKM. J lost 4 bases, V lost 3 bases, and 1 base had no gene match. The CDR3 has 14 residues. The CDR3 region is CASSLGQVNEKLFF. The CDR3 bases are TGTGCCAGCAGTTTGGGACAGGTTAATGAAAAACTGTTTTTT.

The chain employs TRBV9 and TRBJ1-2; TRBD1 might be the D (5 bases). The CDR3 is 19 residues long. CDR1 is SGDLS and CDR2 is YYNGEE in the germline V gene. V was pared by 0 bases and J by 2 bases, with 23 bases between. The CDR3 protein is CASSVVTVDWDGRNYGYTF. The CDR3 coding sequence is TGTGCCAGCAGCGTAGTGACCGTCGACTGGGACGGGAGGAACTATGGCTACACCTTC.

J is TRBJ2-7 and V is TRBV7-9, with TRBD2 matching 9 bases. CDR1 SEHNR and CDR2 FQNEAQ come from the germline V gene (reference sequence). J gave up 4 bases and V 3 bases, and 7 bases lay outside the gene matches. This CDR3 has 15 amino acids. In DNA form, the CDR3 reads TGTGCCAGCAGCTTCTTTGGGCGGGAGGGTTACGAGCAGTACTTC. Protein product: CASSFFGREGYEQYF.

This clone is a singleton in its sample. The CDR3 DNA reads TGTGCCAGCAGTGAAGCAGGGGGAAAGGGGGCGGGCTACACCTTC. This codes for CASSEAGGKGAGYTF. V is TRBV6-1 and J is TRBJ1-2; 7 positions agree with TRBD1. With V trimmed by 0 bases and J by 8 bases, 9 bases remained unmatched. The length of the CDR3 is 15 residues. Germline V gene sequence: CDR1 MNHNS, CDR2 SASEGT.

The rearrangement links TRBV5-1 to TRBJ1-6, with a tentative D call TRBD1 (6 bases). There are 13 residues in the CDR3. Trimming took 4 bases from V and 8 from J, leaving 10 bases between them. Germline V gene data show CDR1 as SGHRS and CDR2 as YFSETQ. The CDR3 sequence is CASSPRQDSPLHF. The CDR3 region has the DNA TGCGCCAGCAGCCCGAGACAGGATTCACCCCTCCACTTT.

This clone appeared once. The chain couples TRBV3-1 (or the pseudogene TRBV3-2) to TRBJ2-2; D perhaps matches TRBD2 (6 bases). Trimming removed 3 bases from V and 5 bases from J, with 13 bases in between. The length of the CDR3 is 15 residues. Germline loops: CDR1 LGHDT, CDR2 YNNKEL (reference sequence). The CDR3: CASSQPDGGTGELFF. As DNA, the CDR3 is TGTGCCAGCAGCCAGCCCGATGGGGGGACCGGGGAGCTGTTTTTT.

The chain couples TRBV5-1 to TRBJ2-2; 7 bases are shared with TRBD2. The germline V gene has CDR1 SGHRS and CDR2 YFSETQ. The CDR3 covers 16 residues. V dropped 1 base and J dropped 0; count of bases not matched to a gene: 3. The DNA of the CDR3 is TGCGCCAGCAGCTTGCGGGCGGGGGCGAACACCGGGGAGCTGTTTTTT. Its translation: CASSLRAGANTGELFF. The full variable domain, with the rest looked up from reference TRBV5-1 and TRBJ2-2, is KAGVTQTPRYLIKTRGQQVTLSCSPISGHRSVSWYQQTPGQGLQFLFEYFSETQRNKGNFPGRFSGRQFSNSRSEMNVSTLELGDSALYLCASSLRAGANTGELFFGEGSRLTVL.

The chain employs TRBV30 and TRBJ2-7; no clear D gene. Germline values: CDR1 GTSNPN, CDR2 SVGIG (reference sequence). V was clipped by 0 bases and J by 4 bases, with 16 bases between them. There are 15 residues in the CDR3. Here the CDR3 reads CAWSVISGRPYEQYF. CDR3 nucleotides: TGTGCCTGGAGTGTTATTAGTGGCAGGCCTTACGAGCAGTACTTC.

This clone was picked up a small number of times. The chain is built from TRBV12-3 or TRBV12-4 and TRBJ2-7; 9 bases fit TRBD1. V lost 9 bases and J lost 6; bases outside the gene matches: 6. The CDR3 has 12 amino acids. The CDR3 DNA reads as TGTGCCAGTAACAGGGGGCTCGGCGAGCAGTACTTC. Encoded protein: CASNRGLGEQYF.

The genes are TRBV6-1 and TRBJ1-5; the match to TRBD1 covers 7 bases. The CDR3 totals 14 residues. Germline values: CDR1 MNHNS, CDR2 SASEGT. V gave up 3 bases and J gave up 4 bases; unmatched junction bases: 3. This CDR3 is CASSDAGGNQPQHF. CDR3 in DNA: TGTGCCAGCAGTGATGCAGGGGGTAATCAGCCCCAGCATTTT.